This T cell receptor (beta chain) was sequenced in a study of cytomegalovirus exposure and HLA in healthy donors. PCR amplification relied on 60 Vbeta primers (plus 13 Jbeta primers). Here immunoSEQ multiplex PCR was the method, and the copy in TCRdb shows in-frame clones only, minus some. The data contain roughly 240,000 clones, about 85% of them singletons. This clone was picked up a small number of times. Its antigen is not identified. Study-wide points: As a later analysis revealed, the rate of TCR association differed by HLA locus, with DRB1 most and HLA-C fewest.

The source material was PBMCs. The receptor was derived from a girl aged 2 to 10 in good health and CMV-seronegative.

CDR3 amino acids: CASSNATVPRRLATNEKLFF. CDR3 bases: TGTGCCAGTTCGAACGCAACAGTTCCCCGACGGCTTGCAACTAATGAAAAACTGTTTTTT. The V call is TRBV19, the J call TRBJ1-4; D gene uncertain. The length of the CDR3 is 20 residues. Germline CDR1 LNHDA, CDR2 SQIVND (reference sequence). V was pared by 8 bases and J by 0 bases, with 28 bases between. Supplemented by reference TRBV19 and TRBJ1-4, the full variable domain reads DGGITQSPKYLFRKEGQNVTLSCEQNLNHDAMYWYRQDPGQGLRLIYYSQIVNDFQKGDIAEGYSVSREKKESFPLTVTSAQKNPTAFYLCASSNATVPRRLATNEKLFFGSGTQLSVL.